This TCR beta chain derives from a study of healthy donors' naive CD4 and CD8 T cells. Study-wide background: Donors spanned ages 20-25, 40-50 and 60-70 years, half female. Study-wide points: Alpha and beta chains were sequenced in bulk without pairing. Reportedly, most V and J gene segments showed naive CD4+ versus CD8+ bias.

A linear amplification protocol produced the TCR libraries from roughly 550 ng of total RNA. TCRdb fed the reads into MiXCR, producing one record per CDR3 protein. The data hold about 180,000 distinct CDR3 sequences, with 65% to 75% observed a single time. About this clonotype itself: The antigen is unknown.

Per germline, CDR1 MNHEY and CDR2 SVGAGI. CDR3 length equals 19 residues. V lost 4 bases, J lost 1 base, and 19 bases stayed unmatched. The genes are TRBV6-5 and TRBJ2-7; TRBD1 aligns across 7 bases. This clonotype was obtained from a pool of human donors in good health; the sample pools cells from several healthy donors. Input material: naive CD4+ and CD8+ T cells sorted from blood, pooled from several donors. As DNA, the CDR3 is TGTGCCAGCAGTTCCGGATCAAGACAGGGATTATCGGCGTCCTACGAGCAGTACTTC. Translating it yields CASSSGSRQGLSASYEQYF.